This T cell receptor beta chain came from a study of blood T cell repertoires in COVID-19. Clones were sequenced by immunoSEQ multiplex PCR, and TCRdb holds only the in-frame ones, with some missing. The sample includes about 390,000 clones, 85% to 90% of them seen just once. The CDR3 is 15 amino acids. The V and J ends lost 5 bases and 3 bases, in that order; junction bases with no gene match: 6. Germline CDR1 reads MNHEY; CDR2 reads SVGAGI. This sequence was found in a woman aged 45 to 65 who had recovered from COVID-19. The sample comprised PBMCs or T cells enriched from blood (not recorded which). V usage is TRBV6-5 and J usage is TRBJ1-4, with TRBD1 identical over 7 bases. This CDR3 is CASSTRDSPNEKLFF. In DNA form, the CDR3 reads TGTGCCAGCAGTACCCGGGACAGCCCTAATGAAAAACTGTTTTTT.